Given below is one T cell receptor (beta chain) in context. This clonotype was observed at least ten times. The antigen it binds to is not known. No base quality values were provided; no much bigger clone lies one nucleotide off. Receptor libraries were prepared by RT-PCR. Data came from an Illumina MiSeq. TCRdb reran the public reads through fastp at Q25 and MiXCR, keeping productive beta chains. CDR3 protein sequences are deduplicated, and each keeps its most common genes and DNA. In all, the sample holds 650,000 to 800,000 distinct CDR3 sequences, and 14% of those were seen once. About 3.6% of the sample goes to the ten largest clones. This sample was included in a study (dated by TCRdb to the mid-2010s). CDR1 is given as LGHNA and CDR2 as YNFKEQ, both from the germline V gene. Trimming accounts for 0 bases at V and 5 bases at J, while the number of junction bases matched to no gene is 5. Inclusive of the bounding cysteine and phenylalanine, the CDR3 is 16 residues long. Only CDR3 DNA is held: 48 bases, read in frame from base 1.

The chain joins TRBV4-2 to TRBJ2-3, and 10 junctional nucleotides match TRBD2. This sequence originates from a female donor in good health, serving as a healthy control. The sequencing input was memory CD4+ T cells from blood. The encoded CDR3 is CASSQEVAGGRDTQYF. The DNA is TGTGCCAGCAGCCAAGAGGTAGCGGGAGGCCGAGATACGCAGTATTTT.